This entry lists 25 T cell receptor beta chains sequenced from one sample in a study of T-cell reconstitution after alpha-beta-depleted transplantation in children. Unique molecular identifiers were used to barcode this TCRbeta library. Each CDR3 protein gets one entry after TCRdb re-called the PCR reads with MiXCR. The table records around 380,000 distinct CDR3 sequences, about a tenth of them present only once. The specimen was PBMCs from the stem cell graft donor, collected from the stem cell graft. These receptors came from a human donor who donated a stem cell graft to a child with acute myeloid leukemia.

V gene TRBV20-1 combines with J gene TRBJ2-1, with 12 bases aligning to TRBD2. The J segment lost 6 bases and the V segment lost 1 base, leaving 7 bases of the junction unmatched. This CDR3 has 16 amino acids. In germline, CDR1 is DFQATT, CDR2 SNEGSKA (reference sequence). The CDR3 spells CSARAPSGRAGNEQFF. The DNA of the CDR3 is TGCAGTGCTAGAGCCCCTAGCGGGAGGGCCGGCAATGAGCAGTTCTTC.

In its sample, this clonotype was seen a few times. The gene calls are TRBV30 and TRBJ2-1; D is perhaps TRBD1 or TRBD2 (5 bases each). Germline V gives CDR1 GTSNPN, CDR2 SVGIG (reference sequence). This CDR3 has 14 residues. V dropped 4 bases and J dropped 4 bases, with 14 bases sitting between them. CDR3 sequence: CAWTNGTGYNEQFF. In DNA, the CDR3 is TGTGCCTGGACTAACGGGACGGGATACAATGAGCAGTTCTTC.

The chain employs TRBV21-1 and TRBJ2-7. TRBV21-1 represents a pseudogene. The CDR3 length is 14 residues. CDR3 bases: TGTGCCAGCAGCAAAGTCAAGAAAATCTACGAGCAGTACGTC. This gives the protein CASSKVKKIYEQYV.

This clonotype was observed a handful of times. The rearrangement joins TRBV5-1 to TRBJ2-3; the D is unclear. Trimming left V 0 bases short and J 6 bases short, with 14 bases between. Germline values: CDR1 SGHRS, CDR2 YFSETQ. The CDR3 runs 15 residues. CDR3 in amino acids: CASSLAVSLVDTQYF. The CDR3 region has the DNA TGCGCCAGCAGCTTGGCGGTGTCTCTCGTCGATACGCAGTATTTT.

The CDR3 loop is CASSPNDQGHEQYF. The CDR3 DNA follows: TGTGCCAGCTCACCGAACGATCAGGGGCACGAGCAGTACTTC. This chain connects TRBV18 to TRBJ2-7; tentative D call: TRBD1 (6 bases). Trimming left V 3 bases short and J 5 bases short, with 14 bases between. The CDR3 contains 14 residues. Germline values: CDR1 KGHSH, CDR2 LQKENI.

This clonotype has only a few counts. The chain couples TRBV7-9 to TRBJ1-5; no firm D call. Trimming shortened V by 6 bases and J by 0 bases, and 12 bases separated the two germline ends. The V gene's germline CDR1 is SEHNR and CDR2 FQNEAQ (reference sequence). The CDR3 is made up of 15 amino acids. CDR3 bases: TGTGCCAGCAGTCCGACGGGCCATAGCAATCAGCCCCAGCATTTT. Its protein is CASSPTGHSNQPQHF. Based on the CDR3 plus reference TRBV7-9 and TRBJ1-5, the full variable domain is DTGVSQNPRHKITKRGQNVTFRCDPISEHNRLYWYRQTLGQGPEFLTYFQNEAQLEKSRLLSDRFSAERPKGSFSTLEIQRTEQGDSAMYLCASSPTGHSNQPQHFGDGTRLSIL.

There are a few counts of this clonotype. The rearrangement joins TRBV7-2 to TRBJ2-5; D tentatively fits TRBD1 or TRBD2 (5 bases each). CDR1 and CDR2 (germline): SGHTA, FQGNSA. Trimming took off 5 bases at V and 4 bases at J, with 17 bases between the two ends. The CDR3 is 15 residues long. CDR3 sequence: CASSQVGGSGETQYF. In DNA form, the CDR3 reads TGTGCCAGCAGCCAAGTTGGGGGATCTGGAGAGACCCAGTACTTC.

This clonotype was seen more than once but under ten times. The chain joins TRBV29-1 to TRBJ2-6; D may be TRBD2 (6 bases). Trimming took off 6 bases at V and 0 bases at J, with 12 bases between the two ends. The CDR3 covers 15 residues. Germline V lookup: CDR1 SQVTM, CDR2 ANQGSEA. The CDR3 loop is CSVGPGGSGANVLTF. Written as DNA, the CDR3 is TGCAGCGTAGGACCCGGGGGCTCTGGGGCCAACGTCCTGACTTTC.

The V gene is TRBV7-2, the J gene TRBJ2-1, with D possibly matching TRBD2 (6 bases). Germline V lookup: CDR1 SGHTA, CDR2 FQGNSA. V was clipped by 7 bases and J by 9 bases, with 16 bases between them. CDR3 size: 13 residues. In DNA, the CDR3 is TGTGCCAGCATGCCCGGGGGTTGGGGTGAGCAGTTCTTC. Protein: CASMPGGWGEQFF.

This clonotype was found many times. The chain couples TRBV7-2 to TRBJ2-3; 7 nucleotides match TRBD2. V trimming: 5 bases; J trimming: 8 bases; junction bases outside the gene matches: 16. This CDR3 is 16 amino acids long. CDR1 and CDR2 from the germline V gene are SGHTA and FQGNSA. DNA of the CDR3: TGTGCCAGCAGCCTCTCCAGGACTAGTGGTTTGGGTACGCAGTATTTT. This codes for CASSLSRTSGLGTQYF.

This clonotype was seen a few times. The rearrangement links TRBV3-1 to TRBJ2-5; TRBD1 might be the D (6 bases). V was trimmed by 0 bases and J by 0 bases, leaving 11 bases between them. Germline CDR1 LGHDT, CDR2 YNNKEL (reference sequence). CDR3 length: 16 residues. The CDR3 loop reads CASSQERDMHQETQYF. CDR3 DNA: TGTGCCAGCAGCCAAGAAAGGGACATGCACCAAGAGACCCAGTACTTC.

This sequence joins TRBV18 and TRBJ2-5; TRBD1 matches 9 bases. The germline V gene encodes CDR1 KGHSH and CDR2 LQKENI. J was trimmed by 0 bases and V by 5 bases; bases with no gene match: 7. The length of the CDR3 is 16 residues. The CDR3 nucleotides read TGTGCCAGCTCAGCCCTTGGGACAGGGCACCAAGAGACCCAGTACTTC. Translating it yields CASSALGTGHQETQYF.

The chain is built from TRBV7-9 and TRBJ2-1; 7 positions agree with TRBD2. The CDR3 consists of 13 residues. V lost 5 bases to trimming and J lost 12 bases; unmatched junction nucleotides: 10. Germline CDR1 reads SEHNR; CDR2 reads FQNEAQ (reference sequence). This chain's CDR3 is CASSRSGNVMQFF. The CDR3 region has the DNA TGTGCCAGCAGCAGGAGCGGGAACGTCATGCAGTTCTTC.

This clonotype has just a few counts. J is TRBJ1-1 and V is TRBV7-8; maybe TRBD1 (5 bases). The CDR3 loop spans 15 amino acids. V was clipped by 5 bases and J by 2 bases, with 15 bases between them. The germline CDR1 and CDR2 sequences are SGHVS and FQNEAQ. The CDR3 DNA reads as TGTGCCAGCAGCAGGCTTCAGGGTATTAACACTGAAGCTTTCTTT. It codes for CASSRLQGINTEAFF.

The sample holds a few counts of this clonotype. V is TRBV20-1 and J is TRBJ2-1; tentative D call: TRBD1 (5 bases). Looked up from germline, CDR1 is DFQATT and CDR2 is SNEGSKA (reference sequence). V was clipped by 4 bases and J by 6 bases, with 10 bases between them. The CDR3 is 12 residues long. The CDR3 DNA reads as TGCAGTGCTAATTGGGGCTTCAATGAGCAGTTCTTC. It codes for CSANWGFNEQFF.

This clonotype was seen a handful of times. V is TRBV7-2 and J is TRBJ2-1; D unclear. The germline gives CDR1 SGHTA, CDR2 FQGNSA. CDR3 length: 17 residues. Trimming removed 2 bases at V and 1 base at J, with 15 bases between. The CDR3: CASSLMFFGESYNEQFF. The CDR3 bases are TGTGCCAGCAGCTTAATGTTCTTCGGCGAATCCTACAATGAGCAGTTCTTC.

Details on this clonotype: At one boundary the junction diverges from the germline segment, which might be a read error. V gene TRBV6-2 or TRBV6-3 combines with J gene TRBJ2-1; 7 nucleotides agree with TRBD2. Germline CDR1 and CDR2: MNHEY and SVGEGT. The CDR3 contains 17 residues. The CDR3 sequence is CASSYSTIVRDYNVQFF. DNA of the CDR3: TGTGCCAGCAGTTACTCGACTATTGTCAGGGACTACAATGTGCAGTTCTTC.

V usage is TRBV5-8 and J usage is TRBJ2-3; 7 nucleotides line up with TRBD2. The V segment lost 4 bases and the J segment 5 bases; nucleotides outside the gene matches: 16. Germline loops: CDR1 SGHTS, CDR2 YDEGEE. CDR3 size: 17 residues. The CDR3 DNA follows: TGTGCCAGCAGCCTGGCCGGCCTGGGGCGGGGGAAAGATACGCAGTATTTT. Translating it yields CASSLAGLGRGKDTQYF.

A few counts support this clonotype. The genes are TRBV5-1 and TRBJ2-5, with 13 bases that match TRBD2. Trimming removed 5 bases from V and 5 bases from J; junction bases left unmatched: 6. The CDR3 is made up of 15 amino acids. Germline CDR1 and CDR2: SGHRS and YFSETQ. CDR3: CASRRTSGSTETQYF. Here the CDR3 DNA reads TGCGCCAGCAGGCGGACTAGCGGGAGTACGGAGACCCAGTACTTC.

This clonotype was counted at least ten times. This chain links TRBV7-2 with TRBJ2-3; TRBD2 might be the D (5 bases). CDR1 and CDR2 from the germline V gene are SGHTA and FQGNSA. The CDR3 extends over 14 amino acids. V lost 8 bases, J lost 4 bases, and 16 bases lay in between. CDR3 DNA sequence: TGTGCCAGCTTTAATCTAGGGCGGGCAGATACGCAGTATTTT. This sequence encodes CASFNLGRADTQYF.

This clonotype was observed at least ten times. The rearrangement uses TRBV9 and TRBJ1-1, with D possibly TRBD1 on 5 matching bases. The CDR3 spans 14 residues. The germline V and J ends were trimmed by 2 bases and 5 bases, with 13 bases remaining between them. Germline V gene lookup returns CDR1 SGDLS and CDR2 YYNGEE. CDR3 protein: CASSVGTRGTEAFF. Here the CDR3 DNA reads TGTGCCAGCAGCGTGGGGACGAGAGGGACTGAAGCTTTCTTT.

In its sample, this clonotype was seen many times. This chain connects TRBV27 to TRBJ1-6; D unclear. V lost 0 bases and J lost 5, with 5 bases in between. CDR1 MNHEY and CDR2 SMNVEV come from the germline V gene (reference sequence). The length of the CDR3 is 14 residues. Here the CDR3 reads CASSLSSNNSPLHF. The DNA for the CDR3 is TGTGCCAGCAGTTTATCGTCAAATAATTCACCCCTCCACTTT.

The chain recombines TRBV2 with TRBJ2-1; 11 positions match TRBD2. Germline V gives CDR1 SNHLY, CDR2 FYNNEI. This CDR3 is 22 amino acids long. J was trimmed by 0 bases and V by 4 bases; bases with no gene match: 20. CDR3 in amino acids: CASSARRLAGGMPERSYNEQFF. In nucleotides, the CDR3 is TGTGCCAGCAGTGCCCGCCGTCTAGCGGGGGGTATGCCCGAACGCTCCTACAATGAGCAGTTCTTC.

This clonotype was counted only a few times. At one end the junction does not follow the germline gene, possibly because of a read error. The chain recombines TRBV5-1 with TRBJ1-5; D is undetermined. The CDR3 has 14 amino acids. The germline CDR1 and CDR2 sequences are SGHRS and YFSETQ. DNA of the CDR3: TGCGCCAGCAACACCACTCGGTCCAATCGGCCCCAGCATTTT. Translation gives CASNTTRSNRPQHF.

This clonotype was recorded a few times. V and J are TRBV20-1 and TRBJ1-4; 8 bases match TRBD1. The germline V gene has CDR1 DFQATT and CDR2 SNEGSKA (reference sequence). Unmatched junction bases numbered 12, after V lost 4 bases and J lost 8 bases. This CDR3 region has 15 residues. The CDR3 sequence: CSATTPGQAGEKLFF. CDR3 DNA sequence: TGCAGTGCTACTACTCCGGGACAGGCAGGGGAAAAACTGTTTTTT.